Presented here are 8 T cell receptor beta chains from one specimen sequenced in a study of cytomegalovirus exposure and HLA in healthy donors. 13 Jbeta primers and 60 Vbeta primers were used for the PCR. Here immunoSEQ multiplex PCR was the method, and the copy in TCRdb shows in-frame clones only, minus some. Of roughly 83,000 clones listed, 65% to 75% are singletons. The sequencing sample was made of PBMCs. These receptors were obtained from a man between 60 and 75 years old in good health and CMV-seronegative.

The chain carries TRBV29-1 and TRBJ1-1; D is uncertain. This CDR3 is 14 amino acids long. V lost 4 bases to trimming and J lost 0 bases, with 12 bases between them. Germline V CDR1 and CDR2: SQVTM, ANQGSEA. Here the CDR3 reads CSVVSVALNTEAFF. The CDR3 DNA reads TGCAGCGTTGTATCCGTGGCCCTGAACACTGAAGCTTTCTTT.

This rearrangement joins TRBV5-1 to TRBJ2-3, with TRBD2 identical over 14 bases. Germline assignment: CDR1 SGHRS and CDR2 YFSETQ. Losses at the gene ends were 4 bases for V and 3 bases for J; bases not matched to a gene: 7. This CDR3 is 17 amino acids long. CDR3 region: CASSPRLAGGPTDTQYF. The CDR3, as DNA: TGCGCCAGCAGCCCTCGACTAGCGGGGGGGCCGACAGATACGCAGTATTTT.

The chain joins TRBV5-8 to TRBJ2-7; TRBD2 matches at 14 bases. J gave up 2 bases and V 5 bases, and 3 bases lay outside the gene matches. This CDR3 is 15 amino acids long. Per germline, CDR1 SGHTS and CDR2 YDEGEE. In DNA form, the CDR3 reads TGTGCCAGCAGGCTGACTAGCGGGGGGGCCTACGAGCAGTACTTC. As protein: CASRLTSGGAYEQYF.

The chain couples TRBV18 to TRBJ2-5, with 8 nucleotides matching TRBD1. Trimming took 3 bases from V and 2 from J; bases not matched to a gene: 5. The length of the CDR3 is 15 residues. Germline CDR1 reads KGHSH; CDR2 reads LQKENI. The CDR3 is CASSPRTGPQETQYF. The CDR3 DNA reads TGTGCCAGCTCACCCAGGACAGGGCCTCAAGAGACCCAGTACTTC.

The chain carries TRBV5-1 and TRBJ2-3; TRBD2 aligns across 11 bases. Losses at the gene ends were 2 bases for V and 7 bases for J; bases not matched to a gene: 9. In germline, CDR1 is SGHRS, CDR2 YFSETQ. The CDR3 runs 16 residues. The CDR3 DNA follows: TGCGCCAGCAGCTTATATAGCGGGGGGGCCGGGAATACGCAGTATTTT. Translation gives CASSLYSGGAGNTQYF.

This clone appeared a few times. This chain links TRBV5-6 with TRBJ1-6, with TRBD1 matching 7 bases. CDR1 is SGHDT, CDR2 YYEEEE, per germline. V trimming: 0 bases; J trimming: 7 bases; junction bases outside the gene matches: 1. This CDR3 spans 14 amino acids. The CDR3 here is CASSLDRGNSPLHF. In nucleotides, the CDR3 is TGTGCCAGCAGCTTGGACAGGGGAAATTCACCCCTCCACTTT.

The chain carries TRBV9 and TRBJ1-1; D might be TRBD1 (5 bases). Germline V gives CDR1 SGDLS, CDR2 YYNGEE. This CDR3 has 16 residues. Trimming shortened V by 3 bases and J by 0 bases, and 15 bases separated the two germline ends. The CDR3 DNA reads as TGTGCCAGCAGCGCTGGGGGGGGGTTGGTGAACACTGAAGCTTTCTTT. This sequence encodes CASSAGGGLVNTEAFF. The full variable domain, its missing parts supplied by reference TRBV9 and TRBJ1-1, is DSGVTQTPKHLITATGQRVTLRCSPRSGDLSVYWYQQSLDQGLQFLIQYYNGEERAKGNILERFSAQQFPDLHSELNLSSLELGDSALYFCASSAGGGLVNTEAFFGQGTRLTVV.

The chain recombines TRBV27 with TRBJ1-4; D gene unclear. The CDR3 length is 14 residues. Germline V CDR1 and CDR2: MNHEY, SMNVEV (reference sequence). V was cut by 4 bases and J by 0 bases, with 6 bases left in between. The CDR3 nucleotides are TGTGCCAGCAGTTCTGCGGCAACTAATGAAAAACTGTTTTTT. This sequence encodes CASSSAATNEKLFF. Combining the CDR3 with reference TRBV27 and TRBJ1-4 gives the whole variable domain EAQVTQNPRYLITVTGKKLTVTCSQNMNHEYMSWYRQDPGLGLRQIYYSMNVEVTDKGDVPEGYKVSRKEKRNFPLILESPSPNQTSLYFCASSSAATNEKLFFGSGTQLSVL.